A single sample gave rise to the 5 T cell receptor beta chains below, sequenced in a study of T cells in Graves' hyperthyroidism and ophthalmopathy. The CDR3 regions of TCR beta were amplified from RNA transcripts. The primer set for the first-round RT-PCR of the TCR CDR3 was HTBI. TCRdb recomputed calls from the multiplex PCR reads with MiXCR, one row per CDR3 protein. The profile shows around 300,000 distinct CDR3 sequences, approximately 15% of them singletons. The source material was blood. These receptors originate from a young woman with Graves' hyperthyroidism.

This clonotype was seen ten or more times. This chain uses TRBV6-2 or TRBV6-3 with TRBJ2-5; no reliable D call. V was trimmed by 0 bases and J by 4 bases, leaving 15 bases between them. The CDR3 sequence is 16 residues long. CDR1 MNHEY and CDR2 SVGEGT come from the germline V gene. Here the CDR3 reads CASSYSILILLETQYF. In DNA, the CDR3 is TGTGCCAGCAGTTACTCGATACTGATTCTACTAGAGACCCAGTACTTC.

This chain connects TRBV6-5 to TRBJ1-1; 7 bases align to TRBD1. The germline CDR1 and CDR2 sequences are MNHEY and SVGAGI. CDR3 length equals 15 residues. Losses at the gene ends were 4 bases for V and 1 base for J; bases not matched to a gene: 6. CDR3 region: CASSSKRTGNTEAFF. For the CDR3, the DNA is TGTGCCAGCAGTTCGAAACGGACAGGGAACACTGAAGCTTTCTTT.

Ten or more counts support this clonotype. V gene TRBV12-3 or TRBV12-4 combines with J gene TRBJ2-5; D may be TRBD1 (6 bases). The CDR3 extends over 13 amino acids. The V and J ends lost 3 bases and 12 bases respectively, with 17 bases between them. This CDR3 reads CASSFGPRAGEYF. The DNA for the CDR3 is TGTGCCAGCAGTTTTGGCCCACGGGCAGGGGAGTACTTC.

Points on this clonotype: Being one base from a much bigger clone, this may be a read error. The chain combines TRBV12-3 or TRBV12-4 with TRBJ2-2, with D maybe TRBD2 (5 bases). The CDR3 is 13 residues long. This CDR3 is CASSLETTGELSF. The DNA for the CDR3 is TGTGCCAGCAGTTTAGAAACCACCGGGGAGCTGTCTTTT.

In this sample, this clonotype turned up once. Relative to the germline gene, one junction end is altered; a read error may explain this. The chain carries TRBV12-3 or TRBV12-4 and TRBJ1-6; no clear D gene. The CDR3 consists of 14 residues. CDR3 in DNA: TGTGCCAGCAGTTCGAGGTCCTATAATCCACCCCTCCACTTT. It is translated as CASSSRSYNPPLHF.